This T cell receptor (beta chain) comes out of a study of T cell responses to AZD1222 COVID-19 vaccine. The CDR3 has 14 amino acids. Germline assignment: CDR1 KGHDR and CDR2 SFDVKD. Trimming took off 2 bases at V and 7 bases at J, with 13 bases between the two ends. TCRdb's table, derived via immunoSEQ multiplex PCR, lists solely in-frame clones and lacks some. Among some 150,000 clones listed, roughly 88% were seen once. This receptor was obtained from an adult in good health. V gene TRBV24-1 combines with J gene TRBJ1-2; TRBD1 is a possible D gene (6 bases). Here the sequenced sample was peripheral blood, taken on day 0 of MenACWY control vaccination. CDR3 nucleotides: TGTGCCACCAGTGATTCGGACAGAAAGATTGGCTACACCTTC. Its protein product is CATSDSDRKIGYTF.